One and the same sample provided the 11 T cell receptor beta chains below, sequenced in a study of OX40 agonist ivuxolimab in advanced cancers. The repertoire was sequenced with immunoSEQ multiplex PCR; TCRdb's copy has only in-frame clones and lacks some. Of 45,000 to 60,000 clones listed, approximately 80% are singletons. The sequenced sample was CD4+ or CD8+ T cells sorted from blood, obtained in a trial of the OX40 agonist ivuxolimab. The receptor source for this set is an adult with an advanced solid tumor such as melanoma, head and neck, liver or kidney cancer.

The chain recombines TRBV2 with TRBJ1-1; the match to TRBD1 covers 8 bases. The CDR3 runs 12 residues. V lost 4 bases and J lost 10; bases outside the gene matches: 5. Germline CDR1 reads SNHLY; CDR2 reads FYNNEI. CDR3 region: CASSVSGTGAFF. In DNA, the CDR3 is TGTGCCAGCAGTGTCTCTGGGACAGGAGCTTTCTTT.

The CDR3 DNA follows: TGTGCCAGCAGTCCGACTAGTAAGGGGGCCACTGAAGCTTTCTTT. It translates to CASSPTSKGATEAFF. This rearrangement joins TRBV27 to TRBJ1-1; 7 nucleotides match TRBD1. The length of the CDR3 is 15 residues. Germline CDR1 reads MNHEY; CDR2 reads SMNVEV (reference sequence). The trim removed 5 bases at V and 4 bases at J, leaving 10 bases unmatched.

CDR3 protein: CANRTVSYNSPLHF. The DNA for the CDR3 is TGTGCCAACCGGACGGTATCCTATAATTCACCCCTCCACTTT. The chain is built from TRBV19 and TRBJ1-6; no clear D gene. Germline assignment: CDR1 LNHDA and CDR2 SQIVND (reference sequence). V was cut by 10 bases and J by 1 base, with 11 bases left in between. The CDR3 is 14 amino acids.

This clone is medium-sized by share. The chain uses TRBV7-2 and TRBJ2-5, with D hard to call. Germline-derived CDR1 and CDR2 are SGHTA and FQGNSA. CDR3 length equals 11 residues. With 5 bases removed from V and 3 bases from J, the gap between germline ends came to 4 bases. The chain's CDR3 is CASSVEETQYF. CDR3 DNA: TGTGCCAGCAGCGTAGAAGAGACCCAGTACTTC. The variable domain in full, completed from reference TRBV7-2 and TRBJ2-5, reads GAGVSQSPSNKVTEKGKDVELRCDPISGHTALYWYRQSLGQGLEFLIYFQGNSAPDKSGLPSDRFSAERTGGSVSTLTIQRTQQEDSAVYLCASSVEETQYFGPGTRLLVL.

CDR3 DNA: TGTGCCAGCAGTTTAGTACTGGACTACGAGCAGTACTTC. Amino acids: CASSLVLDYEQYF. This chain uses TRBV27 with TRBJ2-7; D gene unclear. V was cut by 2 bases and J by 3 bases, with 8 bases left in between. The CDR3 runs to 13 residues. Germline V gene lookup returns CDR1 MNHEY and CDR2 SMNVEV (reference sequence).

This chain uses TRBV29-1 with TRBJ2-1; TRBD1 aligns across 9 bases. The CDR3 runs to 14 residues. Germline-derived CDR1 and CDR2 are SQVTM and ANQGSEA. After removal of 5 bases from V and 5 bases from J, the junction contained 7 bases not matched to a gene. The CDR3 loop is CSVPRQGGNNEQFF. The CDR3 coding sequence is TGCAGCGTTCCCCGACAGGGGGGGAACAATGAGCAGTTCTTC.

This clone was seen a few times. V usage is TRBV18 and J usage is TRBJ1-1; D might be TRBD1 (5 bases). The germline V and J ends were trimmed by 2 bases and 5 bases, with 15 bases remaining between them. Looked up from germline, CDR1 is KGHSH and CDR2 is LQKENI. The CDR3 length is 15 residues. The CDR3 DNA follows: TGTGCCAGCTCACCAGATCGGGGCAAGGAGACTGAAGCTTTCTTT. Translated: CASSPDRGKETEAFF.

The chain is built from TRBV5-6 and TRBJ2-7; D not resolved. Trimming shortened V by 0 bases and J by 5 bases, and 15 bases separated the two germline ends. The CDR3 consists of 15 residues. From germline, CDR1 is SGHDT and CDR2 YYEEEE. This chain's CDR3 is CASSLVQAWGNEQYF. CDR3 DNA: TGTGCCAGCAGCTTGGTCCAGGCGTGGGGAAACGAGCAGTACTTC.

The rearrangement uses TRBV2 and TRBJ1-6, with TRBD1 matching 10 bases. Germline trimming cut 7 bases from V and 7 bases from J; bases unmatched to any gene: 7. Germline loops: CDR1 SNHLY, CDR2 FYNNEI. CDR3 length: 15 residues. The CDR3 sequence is CASTDRGRKNSPLHF. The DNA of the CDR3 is TGTGCCAGCACCGACAGGGGGCGGAAGAATTCACCCCTCCACTTT. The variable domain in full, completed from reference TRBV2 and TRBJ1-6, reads EPEVTQTPSHQVTQMGQEVILRCVPISNHLYFYWYRQILGQKVEFLVSFYNNEISEKSEIFDDQFSVERPDGSNFTLKIRSTKLEDSAMYFCASTDRGRKNSPLHFGNGTRLTVT.

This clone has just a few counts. The CDR3 region is CASSRGLAGANEQFF. In DNA form, the CDR3 reads TGCGCCAGCAGCCGGGGACTAGCGGGAGCCAATGAGCAGTTCTTC. The rearrangement links TRBV4-1 to TRBJ2-1; 14 bases fit TRBD2. The V gene's germline CDR1 is MGHRA and CDR2 YSYEKL. Unmatched junction bases numbered 2, after V lost 4 bases and J lost 6 bases. CDR3 size: 15 residues.

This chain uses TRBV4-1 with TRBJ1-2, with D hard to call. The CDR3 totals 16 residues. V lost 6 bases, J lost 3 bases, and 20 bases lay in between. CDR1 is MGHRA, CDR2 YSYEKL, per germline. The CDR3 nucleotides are TGCGCCAGCAGATTTTTGCCTACTCAACAGCACTATGGCTACACCTTC. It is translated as CASRFLPTQQHYGYTF.